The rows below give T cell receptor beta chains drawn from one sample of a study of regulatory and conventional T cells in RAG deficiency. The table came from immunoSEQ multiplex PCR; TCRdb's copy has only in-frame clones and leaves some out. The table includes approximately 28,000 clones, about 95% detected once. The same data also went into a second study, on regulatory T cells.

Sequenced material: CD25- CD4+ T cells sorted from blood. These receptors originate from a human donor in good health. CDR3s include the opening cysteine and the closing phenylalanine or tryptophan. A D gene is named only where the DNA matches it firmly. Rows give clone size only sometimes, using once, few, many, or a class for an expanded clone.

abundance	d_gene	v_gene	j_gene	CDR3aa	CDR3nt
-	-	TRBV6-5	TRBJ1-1	CASILGGEAFF	TGTGCCAGCATACTAGGGGGAGAAGCTTTCTTT
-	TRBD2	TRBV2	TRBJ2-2	CASRLAGGTGELFF	TGTGCCAGCAGGCTAGCGGGGGGGACCGGGGAGCTGTTTTTT
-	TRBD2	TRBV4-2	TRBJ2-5	CASSQGGSGGAGETQYF	TGTGCCAGCAGCCAAGGGGGTAGCGGGGGGGCCGGGGAGACCCAGTACTTC
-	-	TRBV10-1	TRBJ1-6	CASSDGKGPGNSPLHF	TGCGCCAGCAGTGATGGAAAGGGGCCGGGTAATTCCCCCCTCCACTTT
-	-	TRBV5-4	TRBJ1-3	CASSQGIGGSGNTIYF	TGTGCCAGCAGCCAGGGGATAGGGGGTTCTGGAAACACCATATATTTT
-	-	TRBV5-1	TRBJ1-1	CASRREQGTEAFF	TGCGCCAGCCGTCGCGAACAGGGAACTGAAGCTTTCTTT
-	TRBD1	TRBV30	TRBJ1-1	CAWTQGFQAFF	TGTGCCTGGACACAGGGGTTTCAGGCTTTCTTT
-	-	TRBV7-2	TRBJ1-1	CASSSTGYWEAFF	TGTGCCAGCAGCTCAACAGGGTACTGGGAAGCTTTCTTT
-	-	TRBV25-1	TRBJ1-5	CASSEYQNQPQHF	TGTGCCAGCAGTGAATACCAGAATCAGCCCCAGCATTTT
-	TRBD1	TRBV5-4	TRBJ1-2	CASKSGDRGDYGYTF	TGTGCCTCGAAGAGTGGGGACAGGGGAGACTATGGCTACACCTTC
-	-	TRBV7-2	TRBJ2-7	CASSLTRGAISYEQYF	TGTGCCAGCAGCTTAACCAGGGGGGCAATCTCCTACGAGCAGTACTTC
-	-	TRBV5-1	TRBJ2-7	CASSSPRGSLSYEQYF	TGCGCCAGCAGCTCCCCCCGGGGAAGCCTCTCCTACGAGCAGTACTTC
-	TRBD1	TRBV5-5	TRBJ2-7	CASSSPGKGAEQYF	TGTGCCAGCAGCTCTCCGGGCAAGGGGGCAGAGCAGTACTTC
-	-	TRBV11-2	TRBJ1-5	CASSFGPTGTPHF	TGTGCCAGCAGCTTTGGCCCTACAGGGACCCCGCATTTT
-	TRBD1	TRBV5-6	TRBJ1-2	CASSLDQGAVGGYTF	TGTGCCAGCAGCTTGGATCAGGGGGCGGTAGGTGGCTACACCTTC
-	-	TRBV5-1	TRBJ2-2	CASSPVAGSLGTGELFF	TGCGCCAGCAGCCCGGTGGCAGGGTCCCTAGGGACCGGGGAGCTGTTTTTT
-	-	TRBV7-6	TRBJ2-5	CASSPRGQETQYF	TGTGCCAGCAGCCCCCGGGGTCAAGAGACCCAGTACTTC
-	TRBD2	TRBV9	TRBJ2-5	CASSVKRGGTETQYF	TGTGCCAGCAGCGTAAAACGGGGAGGGACGGAGACCCAGTACTTC
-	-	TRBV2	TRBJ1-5	CASRNLDQPQHF	TGTGCCAGCAGAAACTTAGATCAGCCCCAGCATTTT
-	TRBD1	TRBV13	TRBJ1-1	CASSTRIGQGGPNTEAFF	TGTGCCAGCAGCACACGAATAGGACAGGGCGGCCCGAACACTGAAGCTTTCTTT
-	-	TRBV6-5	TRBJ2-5	CASSFRETSPETQYF	TGTGCCAGCAGTTTCCGGGAAACAAGTCCAGAGACCCAGTACTTC
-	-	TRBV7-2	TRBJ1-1	CASSLIANTEAFF	TGTGCCAGCAGCCTAATAGCCAACACTGAAGCTTTCTTT
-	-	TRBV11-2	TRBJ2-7	CASSLGQATYEQYF	TGTGCCAGCAGCTTAGGACAGGCAACCTACGAGCAGTACTTC
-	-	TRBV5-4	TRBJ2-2	CASSSPRLPTGELFF	TGTGCCAGCAGTTCCCCCAGACTCCCCACCGGGGAGCTGTTTTTT
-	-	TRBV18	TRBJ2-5	CASSPPGGPETQYF	TGTGCCAGCTCACCACCGGGGGGTCCCGAGACCCAGTACTTC
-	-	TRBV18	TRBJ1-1	CASSPGPGMNTEAFF	TGTGCCAGCTCACCCGGGCCGGGGATGAACACTGAAGCTTTCTTT
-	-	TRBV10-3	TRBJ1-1	CAISESGTEAFF	TGTGCCATCAGTGAGTCCGGCACTGAAGCTTTCTTT
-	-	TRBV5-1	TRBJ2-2	CASRATQGIGAGELFF	TGCGCCAGCAGGGCGACACAGGGAATAGGAGCCGGGGAGCTGTTTTTT
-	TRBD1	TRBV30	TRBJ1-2	CAWSPQTGIYGYTF	TGTGCCTGGAGTCCCCAGACAGGGATATATGGCTACACCTTC
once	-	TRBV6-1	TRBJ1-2	CASRVQGLRGYTF	TGTGCCAGCAGGGTACAGGGACTACGGGGCTACACCTTC
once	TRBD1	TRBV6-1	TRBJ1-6	CASSRDRVGSPLHF	TGTGCCAGCAGTAGAGACAGGGTGGGTTCACCCCTCCACTTT
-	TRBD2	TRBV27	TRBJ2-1	CASSLSTLAGGRNEQFF	TGTGCCAGCAGTTTATCGACCCTAGCGGGGGGTCGAAATGAGCAGTTCTTC
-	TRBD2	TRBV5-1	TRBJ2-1	CASSLWRGENNEQFF	TGCGCCAGCAGCTTGTGGCGGGGGGAAAACAATGAGCAGTTCTTC
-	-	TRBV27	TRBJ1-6	CASSLSPQVQGYNSPLHF	TGTGCCAGCAGTTTATCTCCACAAGTACAGGGCTATAATTCACCCCTCCACTTT
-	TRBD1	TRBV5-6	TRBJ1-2	CASSKGTGGFYGYTF	TGTGCCAGCAGCAAAGGGACAGGGGGGTTCTATGGCTACACCTTC
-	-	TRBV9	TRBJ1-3	CASAAGQLSGNTIYF	TGTGCCAGCGCGGCAGGACAACTCTCTGGAAACACCATATATTTT
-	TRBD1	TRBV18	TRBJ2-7	CASSPGYGTGTYEQYF	TGTGCCAGCTCACCCGGTTATGGGACAGGGACCTACGAGCAGTACTTC
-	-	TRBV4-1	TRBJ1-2	CASSQGGGGLSGYTF	TGCGCCAGCAGCCAGGGGGGGGGCGGTTTGAGTGGCTACACCTTC
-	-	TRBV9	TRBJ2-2	CASSLMTGNTGELFF	TGTGCCAGCAGCCTAATGACAGGAAACACCGGGGAGCTGTTTTTT
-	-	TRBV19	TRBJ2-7	CASSSIGSYEQYF	TGTGCCAGTAGTTCCATCGGCTCCTACGAGCAGTACTTC
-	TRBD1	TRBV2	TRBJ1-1	CASGWGQGTDTEAFF	TGTGCCAGTGGATGGGGACAGGGGACGGACACTGAAGCTTTCTTT
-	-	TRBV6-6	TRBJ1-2	CASSYVPEIRDGYTF	TGTGCCAGCAGTTACGTTCCCGAGATCCGCGATGGCTACACCTTC
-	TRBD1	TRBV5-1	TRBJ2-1	CASSFSGTATYNEQFF	TGCGCCAGCAGCTTTTCGGGGACAGCTACCTACAATGAGCAGTTCTTC
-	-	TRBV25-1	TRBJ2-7	CASSGFRGSYEQYF	TGTGCCAGCAGTGGATTCAGGGGTTCCTACGAGCAGTACTTC
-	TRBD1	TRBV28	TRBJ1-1	CASSLGQAWLGEAFF	TGTGCCAGCAGTTTGGGACAGGCCTGGTTGGGTGAAGCTTTCTTT